This TCR delta chain was recorded in a study of gamma-delta T cells after stem cell transplantation. Germline CDR1 and CDR2: TVYSNPD and GDNSRS (reference sequence). Losses at the gene ends were 1 base for V and 4 bases for J; bases not matched to a gene: 36. The CDR3 extends over 24 amino acids. TCRdb re-identified clones in the RT-PCR reads via CATT. The sample records 12,000 to 15,000 delta-chain clones, roughly 32% being singletons. This receptor was obtained from a human donor. It is not recorded whose cells these are; they may come from a transplant donor. What was sequenced was gamma-delta T cells. V and J are TRDV3 and TRDJ1; 10 bases align to TRDD3. The CDR3 here is CAFKTHSSYILRRYWGIYGDKLIF. The CDR3 DNA reads as TGTGCCTTTAAAACCCACTCTTCCTATATCCTTAGGAGGTACTGGGGGATTTACGGCGATAAACTCATCTTT.